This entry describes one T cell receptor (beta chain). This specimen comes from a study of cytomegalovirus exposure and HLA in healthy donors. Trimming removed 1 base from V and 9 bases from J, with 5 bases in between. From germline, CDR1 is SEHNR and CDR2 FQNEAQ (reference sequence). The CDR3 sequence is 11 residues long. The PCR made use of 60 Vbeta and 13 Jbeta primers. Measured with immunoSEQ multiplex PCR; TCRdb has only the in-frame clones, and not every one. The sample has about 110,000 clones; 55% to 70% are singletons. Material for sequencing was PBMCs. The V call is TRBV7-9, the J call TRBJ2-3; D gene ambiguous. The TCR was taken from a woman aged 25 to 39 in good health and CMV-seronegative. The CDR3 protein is CASSLGQTQYF. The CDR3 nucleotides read TGTGCCAGCAGCTTAGGGCAAACGCAGTATTTT.